Listed here are 24 T cell receptor beta chains from one sample, sequenced in a study of T cells in Graves' hyperthyroidism and ophthalmopathy. From RNA transcripts, TCR beta CDR3 regions were amplified. First-round RT-PCR of the TCR CDR3 relied on the HTBI primer set. TCRdb processed the multiplex PCR reads anew with MiXCR; each CDR3 protein has one entry. Of some 550,000 distinct CDR3 sequences in the sample, 20% are singletons; the top ten hold around 27%. Sequencing was done on a sample of blood. These receptors originate from a man aged 18 to 35 with Graves' hyperthyroidism.

The rearrangement links TRBV6-5 to TRBJ1-2, with D perhaps matching TRBD1 (6 bases). Germline V gene data show CDR1 as MNHEY and CDR2 as SVGAGI. The CDR3 loop spans 16 amino acids. Trimming pared 0 bases from V and 7 bases from J, leaving 18 bases between. CDR3 sequence reads: CASSYSMGGGQGGYTF. Written as DNA, the CDR3 is TGTGCCAGCAGTTACTCCATGGGCGGGGGACAAGGTGGCTACACCTTC.

This clonotype was seen ten or more times. This sequence joins TRBV20-1 and TRBJ1-2, with D possibly being TRBD1 (5 bases). Trimming stripped 6 bases from V and 3 bases from J, with 11 bases between. Per the germline V gene, CDR1 is DFQATT and CDR2 is SNEGSKA (reference sequence). This CDR3 spans 12 amino acids. CDR3 in amino acids: CSAVRGDYGYTF. For the CDR3, the DNA is TGCAGTGCCGTACGGGGGGACTATGGCTACACCTTC.

This clonotype was observed at least ten times. An end of the junction differs from the germline gene, which may be a read error. This rearrangement joins TRBV7-2 to TRBJ2-7; 10 bases match TRBD1. CDR1 SGHTA and CDR2 FQGNSA come from the germline V gene. The CDR3 has 16 amino acids. The CDR3 reads CASSLAVLGQGHEQYF. CDR3 bases: TGTGCCAGCAGCCTAGCGGTGCTGGGACAGGGGCACGAGCAGTACTTC.

Points on this clonotype: It may be a read error: a sequence one base away is much more abundant. The V and J genes are TRBV7-2 and TRBJ2-5; D might be TRBD2 (6 bases). The CDR3 spans 15 residues. Germline-derived CDR1 and CDR2 are SGHTA and FQGNSA. The CDR3 is CASSEGGLSQETKYF. CDR3 DNA sequence: TGTGCCAGCAGCGAGGGAGGTCTATCCCAAGAGACCAAGTACTTC. The complete variable domain, with remaining parts taken from reference TRBV7-2 and TRBJ2-5, reads GAGVSQSPSNKVTEKGKDVELRCDPISGHTALYWYRQSLGQGLEFLIYFQGNSAPDKSGLPSDRFSAERTGGSVSTLTIQRTQQEDSAVYLCASSEGGLSQETKYFGPGTRLLVL.

The V and J genes are TRBV6-1 and TRBJ2-7; TRBD1 matches 9 bases. The CDR3 spans 13 residues. The germline CDR1 and CDR2 sequences are MNHNS and SASEGT. Trimming took 6 bases from V and 4 from J; bases not matched to a gene: 4. The DNA for the CDR3 is TGTGCCAGCAGACGGGACAGGGAATACGAGCAGTACTTC. It yields the protein CASRRDREYEQYF.

This clonotype has more than one count but fewer than ten. The rearrangement joins TRBV9 to TRBJ2-2; the match to TRBD1 covers 8 bases. The CDR3 spans 16 residues. Trimming cost V 4 bases and J 4 bases; bases outside gene matches: 9. CDR1 and CDR2 from the germline V gene are SGDLS and YYNGEE. In DNA form, the CDR3 reads TGTGCCAGCAGCCCCTGGGGACAGGAGGGCACCGGGGAGCTGTTTTTT. This translates into CASSPWGQEGTGELFF. Variable domain in full (rest from reference TRBV9 and TRBJ2-2): DSGVTQTPKHLITATGQRVTLRCSPRSGDLSVYWYQQSLDQGLQFLIQYYNGEERAKGNILERFSAQQFPDLHSELNLSSLELGDSALYFCASSPWGQEGTGELFFGEGSRLTVL.

For this clonotype: A single base separates this from a much larger clone, so it may be a read error. This chain connects TRBV5-1 to TRBJ2-2; no firm D call. The CDR3 is 14 residues long. The germline gives CDR1 SGHRS, CDR2 YFSETQ. The V end was cut by 9 bases, the J end by 10 bases, with 22 bases between. CDR3 nucleotide sequence: TGCGCCACCAGGAAGGGATTCCTGATAATGGAGCTGTTTTTT. This sequence encodes CATRKGFLIMELFF.

In its sample, this clonotype was seen a few times. The V call is TRBV7-9, the J call TRBJ1-1, with unresolved D. V lost 1 base and J 6 bases, leaving 12 bases between the germline ends. Germline values: CDR1 SEHNR, CDR2 FQNEAQ (reference sequence). The CDR3 has 14 amino acids. CDR3: CASSLESYSSEAFF. In DNA form, the CDR3 reads TGTGCCAGCAGCTTAGAGTCGTATTCCTCTGAAGCTTTCTTT.

The chain links TRBV2 to TRBJ1-5; weak D call: TRBD1 (5 bases). The V gene lost 4 bases and the J gene lost 0 bases, with 16 bases spanning the gap. Germline CDR1 is SNHLY and CDR2 is FYNNEI. This CDR3 region has 17 residues. This CDR3 reads CASSGTWAQDSNQPQHF. CDR3 nucleotide sequence: TGTGCCAGCAGTGGGACCTGGGCACAGGATAGCAATCAGCCCCAGCATTTT.

This clonotype was observed many times. The V gene is TRBV6-5, the J gene TRBJ1-1; 8 bases are a match to TRBD1. This CDR3 is built from 14 residues. Trimming cost V 6 bases and J 0 bases; bases outside gene matches: 3. Germline lookup yields CDR1 MNHEY and CDR2 SVGAGI. The chain's CDR3 is CASRPTGVNTEAFF. DNA of the CDR3: TGTGCCAGCAGACCGACAGGGGTGAACACTGAAGCTTTCTTT.

This clonotype was seen at least ten times. It is unclear where the CDR3 begins or ends on the DNA, so no DNA is shown, and the CDR3 is as TCRdb lists it. This chain uses TRBV11-2 with TRBJ2-5; TRBD1 is the table's D call and was not checked against the DNA. The V gene's germline CDR1 is SGHAT and CDR2 FQNNGV. A total of 15 residues make up the CDR3, ends included. The CDR3 region is CASSFGPGQGETQYF.

This clonotype was detected a few times. The chain joins TRBV6-2 or TRBV6-3 to TRBJ2-7, with a tentative D call TRBD1 (6 bases). This CDR3 spans 16 amino acids. Germline assignment: CDR1 MNHEY and CDR2 SVGEGT. V was clipped by 5 bases and J by 1 base, with 18 bases between them. The CDR3 DNA sequence: TGTGCCAGCAGTAACATCCCGGGACATGCATCCTACGAGCAGTACTTC. Its protein product is CASSNIPGHASYEQYF.

This clonotype was detected only once. Written as DNA, the CDR3 is TGTGCCAGCAGTTTCGAGCAGGGAGAAGCTGAAGCTTTCTTT. Its protein product is CASSFEQGEAEAFF. The rearrangement uses TRBV6-5 and TRBJ1-1; weak D call: TRBD1 (5 bases). CDR3 size: 14 residues. Deletions cut 4 bases from V and 6 bases from J, with 15 bases between. Per the germline V gene, CDR1 is MNHEY and CDR2 is SVGAGI.

This clonotype was counted between two and nine times. The J gene is TRBJ1-2, the V gene TRBV28; perhaps TRBD1 as D (5 bases). CDR3 length: 16 amino acids. Trimming stripped 5 bases from V and 4 bases from J, with 20 bases between. Germline V gene data show CDR1 as MDHEN and CDR2 as SYDVKM. The CDR3 coding sequence is TGTGCCAGCAGTACGAAATGGGGCACGGATCGCTATGGCTACACCTTC. Protein: CASSTKWGTDRYGYTF.

This clonotype was detected many times. The chain links TRBV5-1 to TRBJ2-7; 14 bases fit TRBD2. V was pared by 4 bases and J by 0 bases, with 6 bases of the junction left unmatched. There are 17 residues in the CDR3. Germline values: CDR1 SGHRS, CDR2 YFSETQ. The CDR3 DNA is TGCGCCAGCAGCCCGTCGACTAGCGGGGGGGTCTCCTACGAGCAGTACTTC. It is translated as CASSPSTSGGVSYEQYF.

This clonotype was detected only a few times. The chain carries TRBV30 and TRBJ1-5, with D maybe TRBD1 (5 bases). The CDR3 spans 14 residues. The V end lost 0 bases, the J end lost 4 bases, and 10 bases lay between the germline ends. Per the germline V gene, CDR1 is GTSNPN and CDR2 is SVGIG (reference sequence). CDR3: CAWSVRAGNQPQHF. The CDR3 DNA is TGTGCCTGGAGTGTACGGGCAGGGAATCAGCCCCAGCATTTT.

In its sample, this clonotype was seen a few times. The chain recombines TRBV11-2 with TRBJ2-5, with D unclear. The V gene lost 5 bases and the J gene lost 5 bases, with 15 bases spanning the gap. CDR1 is SGHAT and CDR2 is FQNNGV in the germline V gene. The CDR3 extends over 14 amino acids. The CDR3 coding sequence is TGTGCCAGCAGCCCACGAACAGCTTCCGAGACCCAGTACTTC. This translates into CASSPRTASETQYF. Based on the CDR3 plus reference TRBV11-2 and TRBJ2-5, the full variable domain is EAGVAQSPRYKIIEKRQSVAFWCNPISGHATLYWYQQILGQGPKLLIQFQNNGVVDDSQLPKDRFSAERLKGVDSTLKIQPAKLEDSAVYLCASSPRTASETQYFGPGTRLLVL.

The V gene is TRBV20-1, the J gene TRBJ2-2; TRBD1 matches at 9 bases. The CDR3 runs 14 residues. J was trimmed by 5 bases and V by 5 bases; bases with no gene match: 6. Germline V gene lookup returns CDR1 DFQATT and CDR2 SNEGSKA (reference sequence). The CDR3 DNA sequence: TGCAGTGCTCCCCGACAGGGGGATACCGGGGAGCTGTTTTTT. Translation: CSAPRQGDTGELFF.

The rearrangement links TRBV6-1 to TRBJ2-3; D gene ambiguous. Germline CDR1 and CDR2: MNHNS and SASEGT. Trimming pared 6 bases from V and 2 bases from J, leaving 9 bases between. This CDR3 spans 13 amino acids. As DNA, the CDR3 is TGTGCCAGCAGAAATTTATTCACAGATACGCAGTATTTT. It is translated as CASRNLFTDTQYF.

This rearrangement joins TRBV12-3 or TRBV12-4 to TRBJ2-7, with TRBD1 matching 9 bases. The CDR3 is 15 residues long. The junction had 10 bases not matched to a gene; V was cut back by 5 bases and J by 5 bases. CDR3 amino acids: CASSETGTGLNEQYF. CDR3 bases: TGTGCCAGCAGTGAGACGGGGACAGGGCTAAACGAGCAGTACTTC.

Of note for this clonotype: No DNA is shown, since the ends of the CDR3 on it are uncertain; the CDR3 is the one TCRdb lists. The chain couples TRBV5-6 to TRBJ2-2; TRBD1, as called in the table, went unchecked against the DNA. Germline CDR1 SGHDT, CDR2 YYEEEE. 17 amino acids form the CDR3, both terminal residues included. The CDR3 region is CASSLFGPGEDAGELFF.

This sequence joins TRBV13 and TRBJ2-2, with D perhaps given as TRBD1 or TRBD2 (6 bases each). V was shortened by 2 bases and J by 1 base, with 14 bases between the two germline ends. The CDR3 sequence is 17 residues long. From germline, CDR1 is PRHDT and CDR2 FYEKMQ (reference sequence). CDR3 residues: CASSLTPRGVNTGELFF. CDR3 sequence (DNA): TGTGCCAGCAGCTTAACCCCGAGGGGGGTGAACACCGGGGAGCTGTTTTTT.

This clonotype was seen repeatedly, ten times or more. The V and J genes are TRBV2 and TRBJ1-1; D is uncertain. This CDR3 region has 13 residues. Germline V CDR1 and CDR2: SNHLY, FYNNEI. Trimming removed 6 bases at V and 0 bases at J, with 8 bases between. The CDR3 loop is CASSSELNTEAFF. As DNA, the CDR3 is TGTGCCAGCAGCTCCGAGCTGAACACTGAAGCTTTCTTT. The full variable domain, its missing parts supplied by reference TRBV2 and TRBJ1-1, is EPEVTQTPSHQVTQMGQEVILRCVPISNHLYFYWYRQILGQKVEFLVSFYNNEISEKSEIFDDQFSVERPDGSNFTLKIRSTKLEDSAMYFCASSSELNTEAFFGQGTRLTVV.

CDR3 nucleotides: TGTGCCAGCAGCCGCGAACAGCTAAACTATGGCTACACCTTC. It is translated as CASSREQLNYGYTF. The chain combines TRBV6-1 with TRBJ1-2; no definite D call. From germline, CDR1 is MNHNS and CDR2 SASEGT. V lost 6 bases and J 2 bases, leaving 13 bases between the germline ends. This CDR3 has 14 amino acids.